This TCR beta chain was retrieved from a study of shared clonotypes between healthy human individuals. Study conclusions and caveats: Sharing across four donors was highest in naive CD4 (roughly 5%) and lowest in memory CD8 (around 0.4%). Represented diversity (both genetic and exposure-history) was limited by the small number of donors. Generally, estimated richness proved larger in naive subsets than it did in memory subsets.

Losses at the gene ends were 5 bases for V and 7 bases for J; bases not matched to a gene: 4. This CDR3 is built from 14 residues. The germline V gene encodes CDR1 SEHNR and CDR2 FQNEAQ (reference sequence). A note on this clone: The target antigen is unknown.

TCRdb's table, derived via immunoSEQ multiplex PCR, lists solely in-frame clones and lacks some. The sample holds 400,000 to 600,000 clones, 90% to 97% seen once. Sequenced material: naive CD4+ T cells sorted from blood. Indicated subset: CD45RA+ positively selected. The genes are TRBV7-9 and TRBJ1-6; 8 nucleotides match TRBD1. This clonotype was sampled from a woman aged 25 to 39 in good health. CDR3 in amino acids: CASSVGQENSPLHF. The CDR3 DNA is TGTGCCAGCAGCGTGGGACAGGAGAATTCACCCCTCCACTTT.